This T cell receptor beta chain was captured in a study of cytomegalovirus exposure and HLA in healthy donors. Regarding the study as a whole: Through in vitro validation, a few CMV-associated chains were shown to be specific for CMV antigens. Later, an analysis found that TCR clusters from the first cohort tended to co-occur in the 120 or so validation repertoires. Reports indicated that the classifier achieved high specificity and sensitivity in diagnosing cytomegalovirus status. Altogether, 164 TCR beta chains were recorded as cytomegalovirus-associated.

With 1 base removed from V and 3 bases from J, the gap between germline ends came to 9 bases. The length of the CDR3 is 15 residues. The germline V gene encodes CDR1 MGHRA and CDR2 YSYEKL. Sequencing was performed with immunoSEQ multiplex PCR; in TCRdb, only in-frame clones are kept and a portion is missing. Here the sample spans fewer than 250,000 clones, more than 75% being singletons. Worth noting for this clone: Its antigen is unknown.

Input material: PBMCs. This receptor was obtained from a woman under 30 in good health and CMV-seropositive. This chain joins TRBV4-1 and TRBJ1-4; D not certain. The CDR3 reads CASSQASGSNEKLFF. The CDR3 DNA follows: TGCGCCAGCAGCCAAGCGTCAGGATCTAATGAAAAACTGTTTTTT.